The clone carrying this TCR beta chain appeared many times. Its antigen remains unidentified. These data belong to a study of tumor and adjacent non-tumor tissue in lung cancer. Study information: Aged roughly 30 to 85 years, patients included 10 men and roughly 5 women with stage I to III disease. On average, productive TCRbeta reads reached roughly 4 million per sample. General study findings and limits: Higher tumor TCR diversity was associated with shorter survival.

A modified ARM-PCR protocol with three rounds of nested PCR amplified TCRbeta. One entry per CDR3 protein, called by TCRdb with MiXCR from the multiplex PCR reads. The sample carries 80,000 to 130,000 distinct CDR3 sequences, less than 75% recorded once. V lost 2 bases to trimming and J lost 2 bases, with 23 bases between them. The CDR3 consists of 19 residues. The germline V gene has CDR1 LGHNA and CDR2 YNFKEQ. The template was RNA from unsorted bulk tissue. More than 3 cm separated this lung sample from the edge of the tumor. The chain couples TRBV4-2 to TRBJ2-3; TRBD2 might be the D (6 bases). Sequencing was done on a sample of distant non-tumor lung tissue. The sequence derives from a man aged 25-40 years with non-small cell lung cancer. In DNA, the CDR3 is TGTGCCAGCAGCCAACGAGCGCACTTACGGGCGGGGATCACAGATACGCAGTATTTT. Its translation: CASSQRAHLRAGITDTQYF.